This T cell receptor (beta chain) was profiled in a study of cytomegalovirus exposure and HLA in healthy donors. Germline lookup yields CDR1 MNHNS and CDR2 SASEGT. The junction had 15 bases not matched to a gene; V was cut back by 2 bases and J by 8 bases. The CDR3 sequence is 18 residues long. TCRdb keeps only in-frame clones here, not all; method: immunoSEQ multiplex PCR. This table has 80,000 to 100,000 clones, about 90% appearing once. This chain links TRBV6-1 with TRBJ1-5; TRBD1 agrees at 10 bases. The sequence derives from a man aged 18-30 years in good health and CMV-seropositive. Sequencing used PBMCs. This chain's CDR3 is CASSELPYETGGHKPQHF. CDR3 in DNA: TGTGCCAGCAGTGAACTACCATACGAGACAGGGGGCCACAAGCCCCAGCATTTT.